This T cell receptor beta chain comes out of a study of PD-1 blockade in classical Hodgkin lymphoma. Overall study: Each patient was given nivolumab 3 mg/kg through a vein every 2 weeks.

As to time point: cycle 4 day 1 (C4D1), after less than seven weeks of nivolumab. Every patient experienced relapse after autologous stem cell transplantation, and brentuximab vedotin exposure varied. Using magnetic negative selection, the CD4+ T cells were separated out of thawed PBMCs. The assay was immunoSEQ multiplex PCR, and TCRdb's table has in-frame clones only and misses some. The data contain around 37,000 clones, 90% to 95% of them seen just once; the ten biggest clones take up 0.25% to 0.35%. Germline V gives CDR1 MNHEY, CDR2 SMNVEV (reference sequence). Trimming removed 4 bases from V and 0 bases from J, with 13 bases in between. The CDR3 covers 16 residues.

The TCR sequence derives from a human donor with classical Hodgkin lymphoma. The chain joins TRBV27 to TRBJ2-1; the D gene is possibly TRBD2 (6 bases). This specimen was CD4+ T cells from blood, taken before the fourth cycle of nivolumab. CDR3 sequence reads: CASSYGRIPSYNEQFF. The CDR3 DNA reads as TGTGCCAGCAGTTATGGGAGGATTCCCTCCTACAATGAGCAGTTCTTC.